This section outlines one T cell receptor beta chain sequence together with its context. This sample was taken from a study of cytomegalovirus exposure and HLA in healthy donors. Sequencing was performed with immunoSEQ multiplex PCR; in TCRdb, only in-frame clones are kept and a portion is missing. The sample yields roughly 200,000 clones, about four fifths seen once. This sequence was found in a young woman in good health and CMV-seropositive. Material: PBMCs.

The DNA for the CDR3 is TGCGCCAGCAGCCAATACCGGGACAGCAGTTCACCCCTCCACTTT. This sequence encodes CASSQYRDSSSPLHF. The rearrangement joins TRBV4-1 to TRBJ1-6, with 7 bases fitting TRBD1. The length of the CDR3 is 15 residues. Germline-derived CDR1 and CDR2 are MGHRA and YSYEKL. V trimming: 2 bases; J trimming: 9 bases; junction bases outside the gene matches: 7.